The 27 T cell receptor beta chains reported below all come from one sample, sequenced in a study of CD8 T cells in Susac syndrome (dated by TCRdb to about 2019). The library was obtained by the immunoSEQ multiplex PCR assay. RNA was extracted with the RNeasy kit and about 0.5 to 1 ug was reverse transcribed using random hexamers. The public reads were reanalyzed by TCRdb: fastp trimming at Q25, MiXCR alignment, in-frame beta chains only. Duplicate CDR3 protein sequences are folded into a single record with the most common DNA and genes. For this sample the table gives about 73,000 distinct CDR3 sequences, of which about 95% were detected only once. In total, the top ten clones hold about 0.38% of the sample. Sequenced: CD8+ T cells from PBMCs. The receptors derive from a human donor with multiple sclerosis.

The genes are TRBV19 and TRBJ2-3; 9 nucleotides agree with TRBD1. The length of the CDR3 is 14 residues. Germline V gene lookup returns CDR1 LNHDA and CDR2 SQIVND (reference sequence). The V gene end was trimmed by 7 bases and the J gene end by 4 bases; junction bases not matched to a gene: 6. In DNA, the CDR3 is TGTGCCAGTACGATGACAGGGGGAGCAGATACGCAGTATTTT. This encodes CASTMTGGADTQYF.

The chain carries TRBV14 and TRBJ2-1, with D perhaps assigned TRBD1 or TRBD2 (6 bases each). The CDR3 consists of 19 residues. V lost 1 base to trimming and J lost 5 bases, with 24 bases between them. Germline values: CDR1 SGHDN, CDR2 FVKESK. The chain's CDR3 is CASSQVQWPLGGINNEQFF. CDR3 coding DNA: TGTGCCAGCAGCCAAGTCCAGTGGCCCCTGGGGGGCATTAACAATGAGCAGTTCTTC.

The J gene is TRBJ1-4, the V gene TRBV7-9; D unresolved. CDR3 size: 17 residues. Germline CDR1 is SEHNR and CDR2 is FQNEAQ (reference sequence). The V and J ends lost 4 bases and 0 bases respectively, with 15 bases between them. CDR3 region: CASSSPRDKSTNEKLFF. CDR3 coding DNA: TGTGCCAGCAGCTCGCCACGAGACAAATCAACTAATGAAAAACTGTTTTTT.

The chain has TRBV29-1 and TRBJ2-1, with a possible D match to TRBD1 (6 bases). The CDR3 totals 16 residues. V shed 0 bases and J shed 2 bases, with 14 bases lying between them. Germline assignment: CDR1 SQVTM and CDR2 ANQGSEA. The CDR3 region has the DNA TGCAGCGTTGAAGATCTACGGGACAAGACCTACAATGAGCAGTTCTTC. Its protein is CSVEDLRDKTYNEQFF.

The V and J genes are TRBV5-1 and TRBJ1-1; 8 nucleotides agree with TRBD1. The V gene's germline CDR1 is SGHRS and CDR2 YFSETQ. Germline trimming cut 1 base from V and 5 bases from J; bases unmatched to any gene: 1. This CDR3 spans 13 amino acids. This chain's CDR3 is CASSLRQGTEAFF. The CDR3 DNA is TGCGCCAGCAGCTTGAGACAGGGGACTGAAGCTTTCTTT.

V and J are TRBV11-2 and TRBJ2-5; 9 bases match TRBD1. V was clipped by 5 bases and J by 3 bases; unmatched bases: 10. From germline, CDR1 is SGHAT and CDR2 FQNNGV. The CDR3 contains 16 residues. In nucleotides, the CDR3 is TGTGCCAGCAGCCCACGTCCGGGACAGGGAGAAGAGACCCAGTACTTC. It is translated as CASSPRPGQGEETQYF.

The genes are TRBV5-4 and TRBJ1-1; TRBD1 agrees at 11 bases. This CDR3 contains 16 residues. V lost 3 bases and J lost 6; bases outside the gene matches: 10. The germline V gene encodes CDR1 SGHNT and CDR2 YYREEE (reference sequence). CDR3 coding DNA: TGTGCCAGCAGCTGGGAGGGACAGGGGGTTGTCCCTGAAGCTTTCTTT. This translates into CASSWEGQGVVPEAFF. The whole variable domain, filled in from reference TRBV5-4 and TRBJ1-1, reads ETGVTQSPTHLIKTRGQQVTLRCSSQSGHNTVSWYQQALGQGPQFIFQYYREEENGRGNFPPRFSGLQFPNYSSELNVNALELDDSALYLCASSWEGQGVVPEAFFGQGTRLTVV.

The chain couples TRBV10-3 to TRBJ2-1; D is perhaps TRBD1 or TRBD2 (5 bases each). The CDR3 extends over 16 amino acids. Germline CDR1 and CDR2: ENHRY and SYGVKD. Deletions cut 4 bases from V and 3 bases from J, with 16 bases between. DNA of the CDR3: TGTGCCATCAGTGGGGATAGGTTGGGGGTCTACAATGAGCAGTTCTTC. Its translation is CAISGDRLGVYNEQFF.

V usage is TRBV7-9 and J usage is TRBJ2-7; D assignment may be TRBD1 or TRBD2 (5 bases each). CDR1 and CDR2 from the germline V gene are SEHNR and FQNEAQ (reference sequence). Trimming removed 3 bases at V and 4 bases at J, with 13 bases between. This CDR3 spans 14 amino acids. Here the CDR3 DNA reads TGTGCCAGCAGCTTCTCTCAGGGCGGGTACGAGCAGTACTTC. Its protein is CASSFSQGGYEQYF.

V usage is TRBV7-9 and J usage is TRBJ1-1, with 7 bases identical to TRBD1. Germline CDR1 and CDR2: SEHNR and FQNEAQ (reference sequence). The CDR3 is made up of 15 amino acids. Unmatched junction bases numbered 9, after V lost 5 bases and J lost 3 bases. The CDR3 reads CASSPPRTGHTEAFF. The CDR3 DNA reads as TGTGCCAGCAGCCCACCCCGGACAGGTCACACTGAAGCTTTCTTT.

The rearrangement joins TRBV12-5 to TRBJ1-5; possible D gene TRBD1, 6 bases. The length of the CDR3 is 14 residues. Germline V gene data show CDR1 as LGHNT and CDR2 as FRNRAP. V dropped 6 bases and J dropped 7 bases, with 16 bases sitting between them. The CDR3 DNA sequence: TGTGCTAGTGGCCGGGGGGCAGGCGAGCAGCCCCAGCATTTT. This translates into CASGRGAGEQPQHF.

This clonotype showed up just once. The chain has TRBV6-1 and TRBJ2-3; possibly TRBD1 for D (5 bases). In germline, CDR1 is MNHNS, CDR2 SASEGT. V lost 7 bases and J 2 bases, leaving 19 bases between the germline ends. The CDR3 covers 16 residues. The CDR3 nucleotides read TGTGCCAGCAATGAGTGGGCAGGGCAAAACACAGATACGCAGTATTTT. Its translation is CASNEWAGQNTDTQYF.

The chain combines TRBV21-1 with TRBJ2-5; TRBD1 was called by the table and not checked on the DNA. TRBV21-1 is listed as a pseudogene. The CDR3 is 15 amino acids. The CDR3 DNA is TGTGCCAGTGGACAGGGGGCGCCGGTCCTAGAGACCCAGTACTTC. Its protein product is CASGQGAPVLETQYF.

The rearrangement uses TRBV7-3 and TRBJ2-1; the D call may be TRBD1 or TRBD2 (5 bases each). Trimming pared 5 bases from V and 0 bases from J, leaving 11 bases between. Per the germline V gene, CDR1 is SGHTA and CDR2 is FQGTGA. The CDR3 extends over 15 amino acids. The CDR3 nucleotides read TGTGCCAGCAGCCCGGGACCCAGCTCCTACAATGAGCAGTTCTTC. The encoded protein is CASSPGPSSYNEQFF.

CDR3 DNA: TGCAGCGTTCTCTTCCCGAACACCGGGGAGCTGTTTTTT. Translated, it gives CSVLFPNTGELFF. V gene TRBV29-1 combines with J gene TRBJ2-2; the D is unclear. CDR1 and CDR2 from the germline V gene are SQVTM and ANQGSEA. This CDR3 region has 13 residues. V was trimmed by 5 bases and J by 0 bases, leaving 7 bases between them.

The J gene is TRBJ2-7, the V gene TRBV14, with D possibly being TRBD1 or TRBD2 (6 bases each). V gave up 4 bases and J gave up 0 bases, with 13 bases separating them. In germline, CDR1 is SGHDN, CDR2 FVKESK. The length of the CDR3 is 15 residues. DNA of the CDR3: TGTGCCAGCAGCCCGGGGGCATCGAGCTCCTACGAGCAGTACTTC. This sequence encodes CASSPGASSSYEQYF.

V usage is TRBV20-1 and J usage is TRBJ1-5; a weak D match, TRBD1 (6 bases). V shed 3 bases and J shed 1 base, with 19 bases lying between them. Germline V CDR1 and CDR2: DFQATT, SNEGSKA (reference sequence). There are 17 residues in the CDR3. DNA for the CDR3: TGCAGTGCTAGCTCGGCCCAGGGGAGTGGGAGCAATCAGCCCCAGCATTTT. Its translation is CSASSAQGSGSNQPQHF.

The chain employs TRBV12-3 or TRBV12-4 and TRBJ2-2; 11 bases are shared with TRBD2. The CDR3 is 17 residues long. The V and J ends lost 7 bases and 0 bases, in that order; junction bases with no gene match: 7. In nucleotides, the CDR3 is TGTGCCAGCACCATTCCGGGACTAGCGGCGAACACCGGGGAGCTGTTTTTT. The encoded protein is CASTIPGLAANTGELFF.

The CDR3 loop is CASSILGEAGELFF. DNA of the CDR3: TGTGCCAGTAGTATTTTAGGGGAGGCCGGGGAGCTGTTTTTT. The rearrangement uses TRBV19 and TRBJ2-2; D might be TRBD2 (6 bases). V lost 3 bases, J lost 6 bases, and 11 bases lay in between. CDR1 LNHDA and CDR2 SQIVND come from the germline V gene (reference sequence). This CDR3 contains 14 residues.

The CDR3 spells CAISDYLGDTQYF. CDR3 DNA: TGTGCCATCAGTGACTACTTGGGAGATACGCAGTATTTT. The chain couples TRBV10-3 to TRBJ2-3; no clear D gene. V lost 3 bases, J lost 5 bases, and 9 bases lay in between. Germline V gene sequence: CDR1 ENHRY, CDR2 SYGVKD. The CDR3 consists of 13 residues.

The J gene is TRBJ2-3, the V gene TRBV10-3; TRBD1 agrees at 10 bases. The CDR3 extends over 15 amino acids. The germline V gene encodes CDR1 ENHRY and CDR2 SYGVKD. The ends lost 4 bases at V and 4 bases at J; junction bases unmatched: 5. The CDR3 sequence: CAISAGGTGADTQYF. The CDR3 bases are TGTGCCATCAGTGCAGGCGGGACAGGGGCAGATACGCAGTATTTT.

V and J are TRBV30 and TRBJ1-1; possible D gene TRBD1, 5 bases. Trimming took 0 bases from V and 0 from J, leaving 11 bases between them. CDR1 is GTSNPN, CDR2 SVGIG, per germline (reference sequence). The CDR3 contains 15 residues. The CDR3 is CAWSVEGLLNTEAFF. CDR3 sequence (DNA): TGTGCCTGGAGTGTAGAGGGACTCCTGAACACTGAAGCTTTCTTT.

This clonotype was seen a handful of times. The chain is built from TRBV6-1 and TRBJ2-7; D may be TRBD2 (5 bases). Trimming stripped 5 bases from V and 3 bases from J, with 8 bases between. Germline V gene sequence: CDR1 MNHNS, CDR2 SASEGT. This CDR3 comprises 12 residues. CDR3 amino acids: CASSQDFYEQYF. The CDR3 nucleotides read TGTGCCAGCAGTCAGGACTTCTACGAGCAGTACTTC.

V gene TRBV15 combines with J gene TRBJ2-1, with 11 bases matching TRBD2. Germline-derived CDR1 and CDR2 are LNHNV and YYDKDF (reference sequence). V shed 6 bases, J shed 5 bases, and the junction held 3 bases outside the gene matches. This CDR3 is 14 amino acids long. The CDR3 nucleotides are TGTGCCACCAGGAGACTAGCGGGGAACAATGAGCAGTTCTTC. Its translation is CATRRLAGNNEQFF.

The chain links TRBV27 to TRBJ2-7; TRBD2 might be the D (5 bases). This CDR3 contains 13 residues. The V end was cut by 7 bases, the J end by 3 bases, with 13 bases between. Germline CDR1 is MNHEY and CDR2 is SMNVEV (reference sequence). This chain's CDR3 is CASKAADLYEQYF. The CDR3 DNA reads as TGTGCCAGCAAGGCAGCGGACCTCTACGAGCAGTACTTC.

This chain connects TRBV15 to TRBJ2-2; TRBD1 matches at 7 bases. V lost 4 bases to trimming and J lost 8 bases; unmatched junction nucleotides: 4. Germline values: CDR1 LNHNV, CDR2 YYDKDF (reference sequence). The CDR3 length is 13 residues. As DNA, the CDR3 is TGTGCCACCAGCAAGGGGGCGACGGGGGAGCTGTTTTTT. It encodes CATSKGATGELFF.

The gene calls are TRBV7-9 and TRBJ2-7, with 14 bases matching TRBD2. Germline V gene data show CDR1 as SEHNR and CDR2 as FQNEAQ (reference sequence). With 6 bases clipped from V and 6 bases from J, the junction kept 7 bases outside the gene matches. This CDR3 has 15 amino acids. As DNA, the CDR3 is TGTGCCAGCAGTCAACCGGGACTAGCGGGAGTCGAGCAGTACTTC. Translated, it gives CASSQPGLAGVEQYF.